This T cell receptor beta chain is drawn from a study of cytomegalovirus exposure and HLA in healthy donors. Findings of the study overall: Rarity characterized most TCR sequences, yet some public TCRs appeared in many donors. In vitro testing confirmed a few CMV-associated chains as specific for CMV antigens. Among TCR beta chains, those listed as cytomegalovirus-associated numbered about 150.

The germline CDR1 and CDR2 sequences are SGHDT and YYEEEE. Trimming stripped 4 bases from V and 0 bases from J, with 5 bases between. The CDR3 length is 13 residues. About this clone: Its target is not known.

The donors were in the 120-subject validation cohort, distinct from the 666-subject first cohort. Assay used: immunoSEQ multiplex PCR; TCRdb lists only in-frame clones, some missing. The sample shows 150,000 to 200,000 clones, 84% of them seen only once. The chain is built from TRBV5-6 and TRBJ2-1; maybe TRBD2 (5 bases). The sample consisted of PBMCs. This clonotype was obtained from a man younger than 30 in good health and CMV-seropositive. The CDR3 DNA reads TGTGCCAGCAGCCGGGACTCCTACAATGAGCAGTTCTTC. Its protein is CASSRDSYNEQFF.